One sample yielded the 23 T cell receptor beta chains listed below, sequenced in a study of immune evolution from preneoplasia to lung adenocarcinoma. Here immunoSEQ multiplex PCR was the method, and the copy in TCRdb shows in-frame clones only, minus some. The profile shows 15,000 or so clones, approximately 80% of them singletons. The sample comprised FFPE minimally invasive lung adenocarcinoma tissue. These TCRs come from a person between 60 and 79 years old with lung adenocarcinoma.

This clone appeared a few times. In DNA, the CDR3 is TGTGCCAGTAGTATCGACCACAGGGGAGGACGAGAGACCCAGTACTTC. This encodes CASSIDHRGGRETQYF. The chain carries TRBV19 and TRBJ2-5; a possible D gene is TRBD1 (7 bases). Germline values: CDR1 LNHDA, CDR2 SQIVND (reference sequence). The germline V and J ends were trimmed by 3 bases and 4 bases, with 18 bases remaining between them. The CDR3 totals 16 residues.

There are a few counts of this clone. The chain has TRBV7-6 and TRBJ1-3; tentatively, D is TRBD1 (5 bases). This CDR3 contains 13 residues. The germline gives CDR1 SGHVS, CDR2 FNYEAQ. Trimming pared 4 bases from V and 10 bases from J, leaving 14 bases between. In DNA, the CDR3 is TGTGCCAGCAGCTCCCAGGGAGGGGCGACCATATATTTT. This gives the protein CASSSQGGATIYF.

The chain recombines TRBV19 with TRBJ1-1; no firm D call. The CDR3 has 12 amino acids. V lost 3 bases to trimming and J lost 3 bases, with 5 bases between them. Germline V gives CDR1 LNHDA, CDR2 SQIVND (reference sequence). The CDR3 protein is CASSMGYTEAFF. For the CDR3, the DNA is TGTGCCAGTAGTATGGGGTACACTGAAGCTTTCTTT.

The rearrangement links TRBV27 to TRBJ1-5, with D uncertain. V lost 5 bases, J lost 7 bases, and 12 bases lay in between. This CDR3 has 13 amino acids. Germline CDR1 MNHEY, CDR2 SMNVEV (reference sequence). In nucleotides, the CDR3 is TGTGCCAGCAGTGTGTCAAGGGTACAGCCCCAGCATTTT. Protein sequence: CASSVSRVQPQHF.

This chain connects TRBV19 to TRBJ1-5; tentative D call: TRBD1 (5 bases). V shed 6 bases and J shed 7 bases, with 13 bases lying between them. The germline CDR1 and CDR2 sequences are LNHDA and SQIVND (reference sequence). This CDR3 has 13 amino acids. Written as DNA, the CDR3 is TGTGCCAGTAGCCCAGGGACTCGACAGCCCCAGCATTTT. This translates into CASSPGTRQPQHF.

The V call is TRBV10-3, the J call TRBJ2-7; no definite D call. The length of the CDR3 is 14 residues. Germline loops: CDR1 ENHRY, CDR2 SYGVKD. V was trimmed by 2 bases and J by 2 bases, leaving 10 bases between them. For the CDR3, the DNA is TGTGCCATCAGTGAGAGCCTGGGCCCCTACGAGCAGTACTTC. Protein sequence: CAISESLGPYEQYF.

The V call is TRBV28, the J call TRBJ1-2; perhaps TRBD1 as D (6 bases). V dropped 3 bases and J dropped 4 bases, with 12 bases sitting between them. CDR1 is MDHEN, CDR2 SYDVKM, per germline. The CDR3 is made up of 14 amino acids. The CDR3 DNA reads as TGTGCCAGCAGTTTGAGTAACAGGGTCTATGGCTACACCTTC. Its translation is CASSLSNRVYGYTF.

Here the CDR3 DNA reads TGTGCCAGCAGCCTGACCTCAGATACGCAGTATTTT. It specifies CASSLTSDTQYF. The chain recombines TRBV7-9 with TRBJ2-3; D ambiguous. This CDR3 spans 12 amino acids. Between the trimmed V and J ends, which lost 5 bases and 4 bases, there was a span of 7 bases. CDR1 SEHNR and CDR2 FQNEAQ come from the germline V gene (reference sequence).

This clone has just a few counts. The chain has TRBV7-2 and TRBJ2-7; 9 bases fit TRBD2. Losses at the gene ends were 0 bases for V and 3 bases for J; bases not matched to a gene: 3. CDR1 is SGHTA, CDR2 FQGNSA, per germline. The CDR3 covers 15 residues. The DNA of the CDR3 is TGTGCCAGCAGCTTAGCTAGCGGGAGTATCTACGAGCAGTACTTC. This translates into CASSLASGSIYEQYF.

The CDR3 region is CASSEAGFRRTGELFF. In DNA, the CDR3 is TGTGCCAGCAGTGAAGCGGGTTTTCGGCGGACCGGGGAGCTGTTTTTT. The V and J genes are TRBV2 and TRBJ2-2; no definite D call. V was cut by 0 bases and J by 5 bases, with 13 bases left in between. This CDR3 has 16 amino acids. Germline CDR1 is SNHLY and CDR2 is FYNNEI.

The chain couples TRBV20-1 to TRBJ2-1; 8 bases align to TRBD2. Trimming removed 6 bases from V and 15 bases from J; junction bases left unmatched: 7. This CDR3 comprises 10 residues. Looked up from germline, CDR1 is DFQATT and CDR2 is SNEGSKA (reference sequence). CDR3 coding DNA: TGCAGTGCAAGCCAGCGGGGGACGTTCTTC. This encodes CSASQRGTFF.

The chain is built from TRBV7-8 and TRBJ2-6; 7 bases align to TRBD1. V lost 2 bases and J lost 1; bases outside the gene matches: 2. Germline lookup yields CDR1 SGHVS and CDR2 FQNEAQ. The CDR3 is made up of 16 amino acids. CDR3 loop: CASSLSRGSGANVLTF. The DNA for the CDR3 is TGTGCCAGCAGCTTAAGCAGGGGGTCTGGGGCCAACGTCCTGACTTTC.

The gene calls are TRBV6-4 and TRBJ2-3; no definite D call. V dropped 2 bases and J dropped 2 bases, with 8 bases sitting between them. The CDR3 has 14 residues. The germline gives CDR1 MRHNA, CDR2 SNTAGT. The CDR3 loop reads CASSDGQTTDTQYF. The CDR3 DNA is TGTGCCAGCAGTGACGGGCAGACCACAGATACGCAGTATTTT.

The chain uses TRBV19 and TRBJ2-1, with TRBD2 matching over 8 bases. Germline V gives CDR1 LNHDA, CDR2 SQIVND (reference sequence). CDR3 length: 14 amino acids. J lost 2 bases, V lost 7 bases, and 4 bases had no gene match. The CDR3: CASKILAAYNEQFF. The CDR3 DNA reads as TGTGCCAGTAAAATACTAGCGGCCTACAATGAGCAGTTCTTC.

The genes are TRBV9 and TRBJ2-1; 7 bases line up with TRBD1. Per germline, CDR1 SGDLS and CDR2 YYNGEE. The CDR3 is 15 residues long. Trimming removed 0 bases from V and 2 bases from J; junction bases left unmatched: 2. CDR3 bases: TGTGCCAGCAGCGTAGAGGGGGCCACCTACAATGAGCAGTTCTTC. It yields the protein CASSVEGATYNEQFF.

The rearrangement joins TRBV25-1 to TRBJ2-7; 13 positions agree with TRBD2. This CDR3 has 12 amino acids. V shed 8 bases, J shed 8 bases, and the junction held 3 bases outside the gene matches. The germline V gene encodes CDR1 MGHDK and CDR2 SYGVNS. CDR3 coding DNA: TGTGCCAGCCGAGGGACTAGCGGGAAGCAGTACTTC. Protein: CASRGTSGKQYF.

The CDR3, as DNA: TGTGCCAGCAGTTTATTTAGCACAGATACGCAGTATTTT. Its translation: CASSLFSTDTQYF. The chain is built from TRBV28 and TRBJ2-3; no firm D call. Germline-derived CDR1 and CDR2 are MDHEN and SYDVKM. This CDR3 spans 13 amino acids. Trimming took off 1 base at V and 0 bases at J, with 2 bases between the two ends.

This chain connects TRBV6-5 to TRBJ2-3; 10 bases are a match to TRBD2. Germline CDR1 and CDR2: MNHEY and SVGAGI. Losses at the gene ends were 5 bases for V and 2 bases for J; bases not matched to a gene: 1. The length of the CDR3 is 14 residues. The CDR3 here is CASSTSGITDTQYF. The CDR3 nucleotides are TGTGCCAGCAGTACTAGCGGGATCACAGATACGCAGTATTTT.

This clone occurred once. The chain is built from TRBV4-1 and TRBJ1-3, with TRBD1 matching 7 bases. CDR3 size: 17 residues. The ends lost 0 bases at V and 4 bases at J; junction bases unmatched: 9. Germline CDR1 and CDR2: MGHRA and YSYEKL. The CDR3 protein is CASSQDRGGAGGNTIYF. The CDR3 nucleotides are TGCGCCAGCAGCCAAGATCGAGGGGGCGCCGGGGGAAACACCATATATTTT.

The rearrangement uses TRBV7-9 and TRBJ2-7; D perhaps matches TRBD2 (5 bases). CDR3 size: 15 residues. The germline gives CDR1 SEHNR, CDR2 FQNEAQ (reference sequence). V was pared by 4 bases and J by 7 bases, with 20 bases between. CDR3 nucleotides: TGTGCCAGCAGCTCCATTCTAGCCGGGATGAGAGAGCAGTACTTC. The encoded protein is CASSSILAGMREQYF. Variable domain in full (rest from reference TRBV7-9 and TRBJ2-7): DTGVSQNPRHKITKRGQNVTFRCDPISEHNRLYWYRQTLGQGPEFLTYFQNEAQLEKSRLLSDRFSAERPKGSFSTLEIQRTEQGDSAMYLCASSSILAGMREQYFGPGTRLTVT.

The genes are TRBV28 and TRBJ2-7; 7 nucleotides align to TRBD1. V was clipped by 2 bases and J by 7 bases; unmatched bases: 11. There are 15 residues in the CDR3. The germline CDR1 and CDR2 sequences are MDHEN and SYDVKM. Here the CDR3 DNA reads TGTGCCAGCAGTTTAGGGGCCGAGGGGGCGAGGGAGCAGTACTTC. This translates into CASSLGAEGAREQYF.

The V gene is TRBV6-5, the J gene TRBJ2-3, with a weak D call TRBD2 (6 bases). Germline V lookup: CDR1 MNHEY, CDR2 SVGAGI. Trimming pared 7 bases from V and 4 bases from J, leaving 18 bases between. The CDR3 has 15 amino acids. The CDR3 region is CASKRAEGTSDTQYF. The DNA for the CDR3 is TGTGCCAGCAAGAGGGCCGAGGGGACTTCAGATACGCAGTATTTT.

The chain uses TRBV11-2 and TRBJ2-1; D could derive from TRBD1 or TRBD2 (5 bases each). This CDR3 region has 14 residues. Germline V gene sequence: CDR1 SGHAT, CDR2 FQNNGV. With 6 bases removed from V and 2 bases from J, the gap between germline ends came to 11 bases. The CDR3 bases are TGTGCCAGCAGAGATGGGACCACCTACAATGAGCAGTTCTTC. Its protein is CASRDGTTYNEQFF.